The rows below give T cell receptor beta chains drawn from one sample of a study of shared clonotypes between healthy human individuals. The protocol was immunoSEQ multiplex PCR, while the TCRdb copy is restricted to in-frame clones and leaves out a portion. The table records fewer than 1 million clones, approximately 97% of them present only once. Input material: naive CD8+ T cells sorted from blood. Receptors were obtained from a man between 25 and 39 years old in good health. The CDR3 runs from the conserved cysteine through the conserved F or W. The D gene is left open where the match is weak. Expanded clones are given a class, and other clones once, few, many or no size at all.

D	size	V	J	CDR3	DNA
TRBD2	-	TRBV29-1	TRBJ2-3	CSAQGLADTQYF	TGCAGCGCCCAAGGACTAGCAGATACGCAGTATTTT
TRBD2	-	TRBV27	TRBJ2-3	CASSLGLAAGTDTQYF	TGTGCCAGCAGCCTTGGACTAGCGGCAGGCACAGATACGCAGTATTTT
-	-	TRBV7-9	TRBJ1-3	CASSSVSSGNTIYF	TGTGCCAGCAGCTCCGTGAGCTCTGGAAACACCATATATTTT
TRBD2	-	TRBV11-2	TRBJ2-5	CASSLAPGGEETQYF	TGTGCCAGCAGCTTAGCCCCGGGGGGGGAAGAGACCCAGTACTTC
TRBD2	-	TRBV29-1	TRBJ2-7	CSVRLAGNYEQYF	TGCAGCGTGCGGCTAGCGGGAAACTACGAGCAGTACTTC
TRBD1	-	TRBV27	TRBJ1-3	CASSPGQDGNTIYF	TGTGCCAGCAGTCCCGGACAGGACGGAAACACCATATATTTT
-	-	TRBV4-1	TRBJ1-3	CASSQGGGNTIYF	TGCGCCAGCAGCCAAGGGGGGGGAAACACCATATATTTT
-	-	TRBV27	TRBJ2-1	CASSSRMFGSYNEQFF	TGTGCCAGCAGTTCCAGAATGTTTGGCTCCTACAATGAGCAGTTCTTC
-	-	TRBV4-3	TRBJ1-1	CASSQAGGGNTEAFF	TGCGCCAGCAGCCAAGCCGGAGGAGGGAACACTGAAGCTTTCTTT
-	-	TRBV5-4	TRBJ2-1	CASSLADSYSYNEQFF	TGTGCCAGCAGCTTGGCGGACTCCTATTCCTACAATGAGCAGTTCTTC
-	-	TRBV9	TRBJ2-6	CASSVSGFSSGANVLTF	TGTGCCAGCAGCGTATCAGGCTTCAGCTCTGGGGCCAACGTCCTGACTTTC
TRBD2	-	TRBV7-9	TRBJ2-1	CASNDGRAVNEQFF	TGTGCCAGCAATGACGGGAGGGCCGTTAATGAGCAGTTCTTC
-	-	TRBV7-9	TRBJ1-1	CASSQSETNEAFF	TGTGCCAGCAGTCAGAGCGAAACTAATGAAGCTTTCTTT
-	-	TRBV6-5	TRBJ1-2	CASSYSNRNYGYTF	TGTGCCAGCAGTTACTCTAACAGAAACTATGGCTACACCTTC
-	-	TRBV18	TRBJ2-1	CASSHPAGPYNEQFF	TGTGCCAGCTCACACCCGGCAGGGCCCTACAATGAGCAGTTCTTC
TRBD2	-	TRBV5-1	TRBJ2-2	CASSSGLAGDPGELFF	TGCGCCAGCAGCTCGGGACTAGCGGGAGACCCCGGGGAGCTGTTTTTT
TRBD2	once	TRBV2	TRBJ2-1	CASSGNREGLWAGTDEQFF	TGTGCCAGCAGTGGTAATCGGGAGGGACTGTGGGCCGGCACCGATGAGCAGTTCTTC
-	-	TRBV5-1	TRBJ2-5	CASSLGVIRGGQETQYF	TGCGCCAGCAGCTTGGGCGTGATAAGGGGAGGTCAAGAGACCCAGTACTTC
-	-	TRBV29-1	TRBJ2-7	CSVAGNAYEQYF	TGCAGCGTTGCTGGCAACGCCTACGAGCAGTACTTC
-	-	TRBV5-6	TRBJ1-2	CASSLGGFAYGYTF	TGTGCCAGCAGCTTGGGTGGCTTTGCCTATGGCTACACCTTC
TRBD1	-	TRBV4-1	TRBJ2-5	CASSQVGTGVRQETQYF	TGCGCCAGCAGCCAAGTTGGAACAGGGGTTCGACAAGAGACCCAGTACTTC
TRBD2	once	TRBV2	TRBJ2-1	CASRTGGPPDEQFF	TGTGCCAGCAGAACGGGAGGCCCTCCCGATGAGCAGTTCTTC
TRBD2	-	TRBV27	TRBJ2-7	CASFSGAGEQYF	TGTGCCAGTTTTAGCGGGGCAGGTGAGCAGTACTTC
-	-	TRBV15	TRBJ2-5	CATSREDRIQETQYF	TGTGCCACCAGCAGAGAAGACCGGATACAAGAGACCCAGTACTTC
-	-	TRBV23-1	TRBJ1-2	CASSQATGTYIYGYTF	TGCGCCAGCAGTCAAGCTACAGGGACATACATCTATGGCTACACCTTC
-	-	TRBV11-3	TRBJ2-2	CASSDPVGGTNTGELFF	TGTGCCAGCAGCGACCCGGTGGGCGGGACGAACACCGGGGAGCTGTTTTTT
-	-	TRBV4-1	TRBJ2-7	CASSPIGGGQPYEQYF	TGCGCCAGCAGCCCCATCGGAGGGGGCCAGCCCTACGAGCAGTACTTC
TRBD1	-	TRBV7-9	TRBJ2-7	CASSSRPGQVYEQYF	TGTGCCAGCAGCTCAAGGCCGGGACAGGTCTACGAGCAGTACTTC
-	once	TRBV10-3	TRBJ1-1	CAISDEGMNTEAFF	TGTGCCATCAGTGATGAAGGGATGAACACTGAAGCTTTCTTT
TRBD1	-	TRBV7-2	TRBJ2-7	CASSLSDRDISYEQYF	TGTGCCAGCAGCTTATCCGACAGGGATATCTCCTACGAGCAGTACTTC
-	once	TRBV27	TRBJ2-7	CASRGWDYEQYF	TGTGCCAGCCGGGGGTGGGACTACGAGCAGTACTTC
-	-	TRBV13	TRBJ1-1	CASSLVLGSLENTEAFF	TGTGCCAGCAGCTTAGTTCTCGGTTCCCTGGAGAACACTGAAGCTTTCTTT
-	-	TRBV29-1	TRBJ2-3	CSAPGLSRDTQYF	TGCAGCGCCCCAGGGCTGTCTCGTGATACGCAGTATTTT
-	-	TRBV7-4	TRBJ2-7	CASSPIVPDEQYF	TGTGCCAGCAGCCCCATAGTTCCGGACGAGCAGTACTTC
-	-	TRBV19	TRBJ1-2	CASSFSTLRITNYGYTF	TGTGCCAGTAGTTTTTCAACCCTGAGGATTACTAACTATGGCTACACCTTC
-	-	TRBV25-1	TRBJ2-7	CASSQGYEQYF	TGTGCCAGCAGTCAGGGTTACGAGCAGTACTTC
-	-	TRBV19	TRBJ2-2	CASITGPTNTGELFF	TGTGCCAGTATAACAGGGCCAACGAACACCGGGGAGCTGTTTTTT
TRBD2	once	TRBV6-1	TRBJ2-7	CASEFLLAGRVEQYF	TGTGCCAGCGAATTTTTACTAGCGGGAAGGGTCGAGCAGTACTTC
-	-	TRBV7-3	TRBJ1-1	CASSKGRGKAFF	TGTGCCAGCAGCAAAGGAAGGGGAAAAGCTTTCTTT
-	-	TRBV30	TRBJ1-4	CAWSPGKRGFEKLFF	TGTGCCTGGAGTCCGGGGAAAAGGGGCTTTGAAAAACTGTTTTTT
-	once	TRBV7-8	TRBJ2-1	CASSLDYLEPPGEQFF	TGTGCCAGCAGCTTAGATTACCTAGAGCCCCCGGGAGAGCAGTTCTTC
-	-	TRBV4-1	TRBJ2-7	CASSQAGMSREQYF	TGCGCCAGCAGCCAAGCGGGAATGTCTCGGGAGCAGTACTTC